This T cell receptor (beta chain) was obtained from a study of vaccination and CD4 T cells after COVID-19. Whole-study context: Post-COVID samples were collected a median about 97 days following diagnosis, spanning 35 to 161.

Trimming cost V 7 bases and J 0 bases, with 10 bases left between them. Germline-derived CDR1 and CDR2 are LNHDA and SQIVND (reference sequence). The CDR3 runs to 14 residues. In regard to this clonotype: What it binds is not known.

The Oncomine TCR Beta short-read assay sequenced DNA from cultured CD4+ T cells. TCRdb itself ran the PCR reads through MiXCR, one entry per CDR3 protein. The sample holds about 26,000 distinct CDR3 sequences, about 50% seen once. Treatment here: approximately nine-day PBMC culture with coronavirus spike peptide pools or control peptides (ViraFEST assay). The sequence was obtained from a human donor who received a COVID-19 vaccine. The source material was CD4+ T cells from blood, cultured in vitro, sampled before SARS-CoV-2 vaccination. The gene calls are TRBV19 and TRBJ1-5; D is uncertain. In DNA, the CDR3 is TGTGCCAGTAAGGTGACGGATAGCAATCAGCCCCAGCATTTT. It yields the protein CASKVTDSNQPQHF.